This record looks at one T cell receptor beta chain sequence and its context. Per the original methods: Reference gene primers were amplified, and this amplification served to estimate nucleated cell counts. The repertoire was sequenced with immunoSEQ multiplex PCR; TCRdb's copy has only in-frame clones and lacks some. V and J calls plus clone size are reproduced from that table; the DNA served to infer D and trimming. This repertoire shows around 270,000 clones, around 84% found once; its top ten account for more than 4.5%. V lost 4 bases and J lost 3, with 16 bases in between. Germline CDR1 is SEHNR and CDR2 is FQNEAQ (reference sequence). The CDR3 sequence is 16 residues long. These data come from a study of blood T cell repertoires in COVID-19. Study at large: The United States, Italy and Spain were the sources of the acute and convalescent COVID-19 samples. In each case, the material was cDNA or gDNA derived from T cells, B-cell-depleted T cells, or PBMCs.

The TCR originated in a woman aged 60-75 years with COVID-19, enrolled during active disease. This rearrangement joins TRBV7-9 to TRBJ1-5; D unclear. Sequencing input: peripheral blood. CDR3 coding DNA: TGTGCCAGCAGCTCGACCGAGGGCAGTCTCAATCAGCCCCAGCATTTT. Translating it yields CASSSTEGSLNQPQHF. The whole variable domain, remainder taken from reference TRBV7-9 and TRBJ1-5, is DTGVSQNPRHKITKRGQNVTFRCDPISEHNRLYWYRQTLGQGPEFLTYFQNEAQLEKSRLLSDRFSAERPKGSFSTLEIQRTEQGDSAMYLCASSSTEGSLNQPQHFGDGTRLSIL.